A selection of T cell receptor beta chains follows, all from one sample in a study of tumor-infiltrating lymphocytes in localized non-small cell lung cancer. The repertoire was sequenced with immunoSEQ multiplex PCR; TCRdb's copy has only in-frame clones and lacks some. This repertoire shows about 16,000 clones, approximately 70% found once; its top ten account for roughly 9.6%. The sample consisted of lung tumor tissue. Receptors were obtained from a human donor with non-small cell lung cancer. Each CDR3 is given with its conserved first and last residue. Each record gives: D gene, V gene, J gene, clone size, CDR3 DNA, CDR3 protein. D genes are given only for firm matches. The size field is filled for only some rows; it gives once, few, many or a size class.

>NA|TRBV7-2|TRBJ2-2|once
TGTGCCAGCAGCTTAGTCTTCGGCGGGGCCGGGGGGGAGCTGTTTTTT
CASSLVFGGAGGELFF
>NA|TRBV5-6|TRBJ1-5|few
TGTGCCAGCAGCTTGGGGCGCTTGGGGCCCCAGCATTTT
CASSLGRLGPQHF
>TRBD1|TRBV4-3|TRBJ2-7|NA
TGCGCCAGCAGCCAAGATCTGGGGGACAGGGATGGCCACGAGCAGTACTTC
CASSQDLGDRDGHEQYF
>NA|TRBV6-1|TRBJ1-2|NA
TGTGCCAGCAGTGAAAGGGGCAGGGGATATGGCTACACCTTC
CASSERGRGYGYTF
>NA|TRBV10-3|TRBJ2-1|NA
TGTGCCATCAGTGAGTCAACGGATTACAATGAGCAGTTCTTC
CAISESTDYNEQFF
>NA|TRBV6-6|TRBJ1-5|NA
TGTGCCAGCAGCGACGACCTCTGGAGCAATCAGCCCCAGCATTTT
CASSDDLWSNQPQHF
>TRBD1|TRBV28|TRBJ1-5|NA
TGTGCCAGCAGTCTTACGGGACAGATCAATCAGCCCCAGCATTTT
CASSLTGQINQPQHF
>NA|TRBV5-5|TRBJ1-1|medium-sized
TGTGCCAGCAGCTTGGCAGGGGCCAACATTGAAGCTTTCTTT
CASSLAGANIEAFF
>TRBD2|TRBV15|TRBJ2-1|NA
TGTGCCACCAGCAATTATGTGGGTAGCGGGGGCGATGAGCAGTTCTTC
CATSNYVGSGGDEQFF
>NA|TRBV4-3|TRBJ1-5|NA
TGCGCCAGCAGCCAGACAAGGAATCAGCCCCAGCATTTT
CASSQTRNQPQHF
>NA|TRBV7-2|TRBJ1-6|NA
TGTGCCAGCAGCTTAGGGGGAGGCACCAATTCACCCCTCCACTTT
CASSLGGGTNSPLHF
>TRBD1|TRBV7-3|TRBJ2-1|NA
TGTGCCAGCAGCCCCGGGACAGGGGGAAATGAGCAGTTCTTC
CASSPGTGGNEQFF
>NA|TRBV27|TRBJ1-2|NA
TGTGCCAGCAGTTGGACAATGGGGGGTAGTGGCTACACCTTC
CASSWTMGGSGYTF
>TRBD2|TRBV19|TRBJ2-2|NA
TGTGCCAGTAGTATCCTAGCGGGAAACACCGGGGAGCTGTTTTTT
CASSILAGNTGELFF
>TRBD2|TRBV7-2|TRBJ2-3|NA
TGTGCCAGCAGCTTCCAAAACCTAGCGGGGGGCCTCACAGATACGCAGTATTTT
CASSFQNLAGGLTDTQYF